This T cell receptor (beta chain) originates from a study of Tregs in tolerant kidney transplant recipients. Study as a whole: Mixed chimerism was transient after nonmyeloablative marrow transplants from related graft donors. Notes on the study in general: Nucleotide sequences could not be compared across some patients' samples due to primer changes.

Produced via immunoSEQ multiplex PCR; TCRdb's table is partial and in-frame only. The sample has some 15,000 clones; 45% to 55% are singletons. Comment on this clone: Antigen specificity is unknown.

Germline V gives CDR1 SGDLS, CDR2 YYNGEE. This CDR3 has 16 amino acids. The junction had 16 bases not matched to a gene; V was cut back by 5 bases and J by 7 bases. CFSE-labeled recipient PBMCs were cultured less than 7 days with irradiated graft donor PBMCs, then FACS-sorted. J is TRBJ2-7 and V is TRBV9, with TRBD2 matching over 9 bases. Source: CD4+ T cells from blood cultured with allogeneic cells, taken before the transplant. This TCR came from a human patient who received a combined kidney and bone marrow transplant. The DNA for the CDR3 is TGTGCCAGCAGTCGCAGAGCGGGAGGCCGACTGGGGGAGCAGTACTTC. It is translated as CASSRRAGGRLGEQYF. Full variable domain (missing parts from reference TRBV9 and TRBJ2-7): DSGVTQTPKHLITATGQRVTLRCSPRSGDLSVYWYQQSLDQGLQFLIQYYNGEERAKGNILERFSAQQFPDLHSELNLSSLELGDSALYFCASSRRAGGRLGEQYFGPGTRLTVT.